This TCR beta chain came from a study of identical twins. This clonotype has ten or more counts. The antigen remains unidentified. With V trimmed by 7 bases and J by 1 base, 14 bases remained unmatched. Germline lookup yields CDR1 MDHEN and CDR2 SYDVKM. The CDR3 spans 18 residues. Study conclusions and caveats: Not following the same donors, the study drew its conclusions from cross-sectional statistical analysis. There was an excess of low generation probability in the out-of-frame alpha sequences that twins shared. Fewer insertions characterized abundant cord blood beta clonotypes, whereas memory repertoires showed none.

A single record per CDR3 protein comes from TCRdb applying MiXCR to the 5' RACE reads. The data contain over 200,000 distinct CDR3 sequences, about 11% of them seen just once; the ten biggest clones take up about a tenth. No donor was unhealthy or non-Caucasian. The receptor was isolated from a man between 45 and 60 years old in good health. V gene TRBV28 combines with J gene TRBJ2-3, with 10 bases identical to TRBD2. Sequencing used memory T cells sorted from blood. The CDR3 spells CASIPSALLAGGTDTQYF. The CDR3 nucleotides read TGTGCCAGCATCCCGTCGGCCCTCCTAGCGGGAGGCACAGATACGCAGTATTTT.